This passage covers 10 T cell receptor beta chains from one sample sequenced in a study of cytomegalovirus exposure and HLA in healthy donors (dated by TCRdb to between 2016 and 2019). The library was produced with the immunoSEQ multiplex PCR assay. The multiplex PCR relied on a mix of 60 forward primers for TCR Vbeta segments and 13 reverse primers for TCR Jbeta segments. The table comes from immuneACCESS by way of TCRdb, which keeps in-frame sequences with V and J called. Part of the clones is missing from these tables; in studies checked, under half for an unresolved V gene and the rest for unknown reasons. This sample gives tens of thousands of clones in total; 70% to 85% of them show up just once. Of the sample, about a tenth is held by the ten largest clones. Sequenced input: PBMCs. These receptors all stem from a human donor in good health.

J is TRBJ2-3 and V is TRBV5-1; weak D call: TRBD1 (6 bases). CDR1 and CDR2 from the germline V gene are SGHRS and YFSETQ. The V end was cut by 0 bases, the J end by 5 bases, with 16 bases between. This CDR3 region has 16 residues. CDR3 protein: CASSLADGGRVDTQYF. DNA of the CDR3: TGCGCCAGCAGCTTGGCTGATGGGGGCCGGGTAGATACGCAGTATTTT. Based on the CDR3 plus reference TRBV5-1 and TRBJ2-3, the full variable domain is KAGVTQTPRYLIKTRGQQVTLSCSPISGHRSVSWYQQTPGQGLQFLFEYFSETQRNKGNFPGRFSGRQFSNSRSEMNVSTLELGDSALYLCASSLADGGRVDTQYFGPGTRLTVL.

The chain is built from TRBV5-1 and TRBJ2-3, with 10 bases that match TRBD2. Germline lookup yields CDR1 SGHRS and CDR2 YFSETQ. V lost 4 bases, J lost 5 bases, and 10 bases stayed unmatched. The CDR3 has 16 residues. CDR3 region: CASSVALAGVGDTQYF. The CDR3 nucleotides are TGCGCCAGCAGCGTGGCCCTAGCGGGGGTTGGAGATACGCAGTATTTT.

This chain links TRBV7-8 with TRBJ2-1, with TRBD1 identical over 8 bases. Per the germline V gene, CDR1 is SGHVS and CDR2 is FQNEAQ. The length of the CDR3 is 14 residues. With 4 bases clipped from V and 6 bases from J, the junction kept 5 bases outside the gene matches. The CDR3 region is CASSSDRVGNEQFF. The CDR3 bases are TGTGCCAGCAGCTCGGACAGGGTGGGCAATGAGCAGTTCTTC.

The CDR3 DNA follows: TGTGCCAGCAGCCCTAGGTGGGGACAGGGGGGCAATGAGCAGTTCTTC. Translated, it gives CASSPRWGQGGNEQFF. This chain connects TRBV27 to TRBJ2-1; 11 bases line up with TRBD1. Germline CDR1 and CDR2: MNHEY and SMNVEV (reference sequence). J was trimmed by 6 bases and V by 6 bases; bases with no gene match: 10. This CDR3 is 16 amino acids long.

The table lists this clone with a few counts. The chain has TRBV4-3 and TRBJ2-1, with D possibly TRBD2 on 6 matching bases. From germline, CDR1 is LGHNA and CDR2 YSLEER. V dropped 0 bases and J dropped 7 bases, with 16 bases sitting between them. CDR3 length: 16 amino acids. The CDR3 region is CASSQDVGEVWNEQFF. The CDR3 DNA sequence: TGCGCCAGCAGCCAAGATGTAGGGGAGGTTTGGAATGAGCAGTTCTTC.

The rearrangement uses TRBV30 and TRBJ2-4, with TRBD1 matching 8 bases. Germline CDR1 and CDR2: GTSNPN and SVGIG (reference sequence). The V segment lost 2 bases and the J segment 3 bases; nucleotides outside the gene matches: 18. The CDR3 extends over 19 amino acids. CDR3 residues: CAWSRARGRGQVDKNIQYF. The CDR3 bases are TGTGCCTGGAGTCGGGCAAGGGGCAGGGGGCAAGTGGACAAAAACATTCAGTACTTC.

V gene TRBV6-6 combines with J gene TRBJ2-3; TRBD2 is a possible D gene (5 bases). V was pared by 8 bases and J by 0 bases, with 9 bases between. This CDR3 has 13 residues. The V gene's germline CDR1 is MNHNY and CDR2 SVGAGI (reference sequence). The CDR3 loop reads CASCRGSTDTQYF. Here the CDR3 DNA reads TGTGCCAGCTGCCGGGGTAGCACAGATACGCAGTATTTT.

The DNA of the CDR3 is TGTGCCAGCAGCTTAGACCCAGGCCCCGGGGCCAACGTCCTGACTTTC. Translated, it gives CASSLDPGPGANVLTF. The genes are TRBV11-2 and TRBJ2-6; the D is unclear. The V gene lost 0 bases and the J gene lost 4 bases, with 10 bases spanning the gap. CDR1 and CDR2 (germline): SGHAT, FQNNGV. The CDR3 extends over 16 amino acids.

The gene calls are TRBV19 and TRBJ1-2, with 12 bases fitting TRBD1. Germline values: CDR1 LNHDA, CDR2 SQIVND (reference sequence). The CDR3 loop spans 15 amino acids. Germline trimming cut 6 bases from V and 8 bases from J; bases unmatched to any gene: 10. For the CDR3, the DNA is TGTGCCAGTAGGAACCCGGGACAGGGGGCCGGGGGCTACACCTTC. It yields the protein CASRNPGQGAGGYTF.

V usage is TRBV5-5 and J usage is TRBJ2-1; TRBD2 aligns across 9 bases. This CDR3 has 15 amino acids. Germline-derived CDR1 and CDR2 are SGHKS and YYEKEE (reference sequence). After removal of 0 bases from V and 9 bases from J, the junction contained 7 bases not matched to a gene. In DNA form, the CDR3 reads TGTGCCAGCAGCTTGGAGTCTAGCGGGGCGTTTGAGCAGTTCTTC. Amino acids: CASSLESSGAFEQFF. Complete variable domain (other parts from reference TRBV5-5 and TRBJ2-1): DAGVTQSPTHLIKTRGQQVTLRCSPISGHKSVSWYQQVLGQGPQFIFQYYEKEERGRGNFPDRFSARQFPNYSSELNVNALLLGDSALYLCASSLESSGAFEQFFGPGTRLTVL.